This T cell receptor beta chain was recorded in a study of blood T cell repertoires in COVID-19. The CDR3 is made up of 16 amino acids. Trimming left V 5 bases short and J 1 base short, with 15 bases between. Germline values: CDR1 MDHEN, CDR2 SYDVKM. The data were produced by immunoSEQ multiplex PCR, yet TCRdb's version contains in-frame clones alone and is incomplete. The table records around 140,000 clones, 70% to 90% of them present only once. The sample taken for sequencing was peripheral blood. The TCR comes from a human donor with acute or convalescent COVID-19. The donor label of this sample is uncertain. The V gene is TRBV28, the J gene TRBJ1-5, with a possible D match to TRBD1 (5 bases). The CDR3 region is CASSRGDGASNQPQHF. CDR3 in DNA: TGTGCCAGCAGTAGGGGCGACGGTGCGAGCAATCAGCCCCAGCATTTT.